This T cell receptor beta chain appears in the sequencing data of a study of CXCR3-negative and CXCR3-positive naive CD8 T cells. Points on this clonotype: The antigen is not known.

Study findings and constraints: Cryopreserved cells showed partially decreased CXCR3 expression, and most assays used fresh PBMCs.

Libraries were UMI-labeled 5' RACE TRB cDNA. From the 5' RACE reads, TCRdb lists one entry per CDR3 protein and no DNA. In total, the table holds over 35,000 distinct CDR3 sequences. CDR3 length: 12 residues. Per germline, CDR1 SNHLY and CDR2 FYNNEI. This chain connects TRBV2 to TRBJ1-2. Sequenced input: naive CXCR3- CD8+ T cells from blood. Subset meaning: CD45RO-CCR7+CD27+CD95- naive CD8+ T cells lacking CXCR3 (TNR3-). This receptor was identified in a human donor in good health. Some clones in this sample may be carry-over from other donors' samples. CDR3 amino acids: CASSGGVLGYTF.